These 19 T cell receptor beta chains came from one sample sequenced in a study of cytomegalovirus exposure and HLA in healthy donors. Use of 60 Vbeta and 13 Jbeta primers characterized the PCR. The data were produced by immunoSEQ multiplex PCR, yet TCRdb's version contains in-frame clones alone and is incomplete. The table has more than 150,000 clones, 87% seen once. The source material was PBMCs. The receptor source for this set is a girl in the first two years of life in good health and CMV-seronegative.

This clone is a singleton in its sample. This chain joins TRBV4-1 and TRBJ1-6, with D uncertain. The CDR3 totals 16 residues. Germline lookup yields CDR1 MGHRA and CDR2 YSYEKL. V dropped 2 bases and J dropped 7 bases, with 15 bases sitting between them. CDR3 sequence: CASSQTLAARNSPLHF. As DNA, the CDR3 is TGCGCCAGCAGCCAAACTCTGGCCGCCAGGAATTCACCCCTCCACTTT.

The chain joins TRBV4-2 to TRBJ2-5, with TRBD2 matching 8 bases. V trimming: 4 bases; J trimming: 5 bases; junction bases outside the gene matches: 15. This CDR3 has 17 amino acids. CDR1 LGHNA and CDR2 YNFKEQ come from the germline V gene. CDR3 in amino acids: CASSRLRGGGPGETQYF. The CDR3, as DNA: TGTGCCAGCAGCCGGCTCCGGGGCGGGGGGCCAGGGGAGACCCAGTACTTC.

J is TRBJ2-7 and V is TRBV27; 7 nucleotides line up with TRBD2. The germline gives CDR1 MNHEY, CDR2 SMNVEV (reference sequence). CDR3 length equals 12 residues. Unmatched junction bases numbered 3, after V lost 4 bases and J lost 6 bases. In DNA, the CDR3 is TGTGCCAGCAGTTATGGGGGGGGCGAGCAGTACTTC. This gives the protein CASSYGGGEQYF.

The table lists this clone with a count of one. The gene calls are TRBV19 and TRBJ1-5; TRBD1 agrees at 8 bases. The V and J ends lost 7 bases and 4 bases, in that order; junction bases with no gene match: 3. The CDR3 totals 13 residues. The germline gives CDR1 LNHDA, CDR2 SQIVND (reference sequence). CDR3 protein: CASKWTGNQPQHF. The CDR3 DNA sequence: TGTGCCAGTAAGTGGACAGGGAATCAGCCCCAGCATTTT. The full variable domain, with the rest looked up from reference TRBV19 and TRBJ1-5, is DGGITQSPKYLFRKEGQNVTLSCEQNLNHDAMYWYRQDPGQGLRLIYYSQIVNDFQKGDIAEGYSVSREKKESFPLTVTSAQKNPTAFYLCASKWTGNQPQHFGDGTRLSIL.

This rearrangement joins TRBV7-6 to TRBJ2-5; TRBD1 is a possible D gene (5 bases). CDR1 SGHVS and CDR2 FNYEAQ come from the germline V gene. The CDR3 loop spans 16 amino acids. Trimming shortened V by 4 bases and J by 4 bases, and 19 bases separated the two germline ends. The CDR3 DNA reads TGTGCCAGCAGCTCCCCTAGGGGCATAGATGTAGAGACCCAGTACTTC. Protein product: CASSSPRGIDVETQYF.

The chain employs TRBV23-1 and TRBJ2-5; 8 bases match TRBD1. Being an ORF, TRBV23-1 has a function that is uncertain. With 0 bases clipped from V and 4 bases from J, the junction kept 7 bases outside the gene matches. The CDR3 runs 16 residues. The DNA of the CDR3 is TGCGCCAGCAGTCAATCGCCCGCCAGGGGGCCAGAGACCCAGTACTTC. As protein: CASSQSPARGPETQYF.

The chain is built from TRBV19 and TRBJ2-3; 10 bases line up with TRBD1. The CDR3 is 14 amino acids. The germline V gene has CDR1 LNHDA and CDR2 SQIVND (reference sequence). The V segment lost 7 bases and the J segment 3 bases; nucleotides outside the gene matches: 4. The CDR3 region is CASKEDRGTDTQYF. In DNA form, the CDR3 reads TGTGCCAGTAAGGAGGACAGGGGGACAGATACGCAGTATTTT.

The J gene is TRBJ2-5, the V gene TRBV9; D possibly corresponds to TRBD1 (5 bases). This CDR3 region has 13 residues. Trimming removed 0 bases from V and 5 bases from J, with 8 bases in between. The germline V gene encodes CDR1 SGDLS and CDR2 YYNGEE. In DNA form, the CDR3 reads TGTGCCAGCAGCGTAGGGACAAGGGAGACCCAGTACTTC. It is translated as CASSVGTRETQYF.

J is TRBJ2-7 and V is TRBV2, with unresolved D. This CDR3 has 13 amino acids. CDR1 SNHLY and CDR2 FYNNEI come from the germline V gene. V lost 2 bases and J lost 4, with 9 bases in between. DNA of the CDR3: TGTGCCAGCAGTGAACAGGTTTCGTACGAGCAGTACTTC. As protein: CASSEQVSYEQYF. Together with reference TRBV2 and TRBJ2-7, the CDR3 gives the full variable domain: EPEVTQTPSHQVTQMGQEVILRCVPISNHLYFYWYRQILGQKVEFLVSFYNNEISEKSEIFDDQFSVERPDGSNFTLKIRSTKLEDSAMYFCASSEQVSYEQYFGPGTRLTVT.

The chain is built from TRBV4-2 and TRBJ2-2, with D maybe TRBD2 (5 bases). V gave up 8 bases and J gave up 4 bases, with 8 bases separating them. Germline loops: CDR1 LGHNA, CDR2 YNFKEQ. The CDR3 extends over 12 amino acids. The CDR3 bases are TGTGCCAGCCCAGGACTCACCGGGGAGCTGTTTTTT. Encoded protein: CASPGLTGELFF.

V and J are TRBV7-2 and TRBJ2-1, with a possible D match to TRBD2 (6 bases). Germline-derived CDR1 and CDR2 are SGHTA and FQGNSA. CDR3 size: 14 residues. V was trimmed by 5 bases and J by 6 bases, leaving 14 bases between them. The CDR3 sequence is CASSRDWNLNEQFF. Here the CDR3 DNA reads TGTGCCAGCAGCCGGGACTGGAACCTCAATGAGCAGTTCTTC.

This chain connects TRBV7-7 to TRBJ2-2; 10 bases match TRBD2. CDR1 is SSHAT and CDR2 is FNYEAQ in the germline V gene (reference sequence). This CDR3 is built from 16 residues. CDR3 loop: CASGPLAGGSTGELFF. The CDR3 DNA follows: TGTGCTAGCGGTCCCTTAGCGGGGGGATCCACCGGGGAGCTGTTTTTT.

This chain uses TRBV6-6 with TRBJ1-5; perhaps TRBD1 as D (5 bases). Germline values: CDR1 MNHNY, CDR2 SVGAGI (reference sequence). The CDR3 length is 13 residues. V lost 7 bases to trimming and J lost 4 bases, with 11 bases between them. The chain's CDR3 is CASTLTENQPQHF. The CDR3 DNA reads as TGTGCCAGCACCCTGACAGAAAATCAGCCCCAGCATTTT.

This chain joins TRBV7-9 and TRBJ1-1; weak D call: TRBD1 (6 bases). This CDR3 region has 14 residues. CDR1 and CDR2 from the germline V gene are SEHNR and FQNEAQ (reference sequence). Trimming pared 2 bases from V and 10 bases from J, leaving 17 bases between. The CDR3 protein is CASSLSAGATVAFF. DNA for the CDR3: TGTGCCAGCAGCTTATCGGCAGGGGCAACCGTAGCTTTCTTT.

Only a few counts were recorded for this clone. The rearrangement links TRBV5-1 to TRBJ2-3; D is perhaps TRBD2 (6 bases). Trimming shortened V by 0 bases and J by 3 bases, and 14 bases separated the two germline ends. This CDR3 is 16 amino acids long. Germline-derived CDR1 and CDR2 are SGHRS and YFSETQ. CDR3 amino acids: CASSLVMGGVTDTQYF. In DNA, the CDR3 is TGCGCCAGCAGCTTGGTGATGGGCGGGGTAACAGATACGCAGTATTTT.

Comments on this clone: At one boundary the junction diverges from the germline segment, which might be a read error. The genes are TRBV2 and TRBJ2-5; 10 positions match TRBD1. Per germline, CDR1 SNHLY and CDR2 FYNNEI. This CDR3 is built from 15 residues. CDR3 sequence reads: CASSEDRGLQETQYF. The CDR3, as DNA: TGTGCCAGCAGCGAAGACAGGGGGCTGCAAGAGACCCAGTACTTC. Complete variable domain (other parts from reference TRBV2 and TRBJ2-5): EPEVTQTPSHQVTQMGQEVILRCVPISNHLYFYWYRQILGQKVEFLVSFYNNEISEKSEIFDDQFSVERPDGSNFTLKIRSTKLEDSAMYFCASSEDRGLQETQYFGPGTRLLVL.

J is TRBJ2-7 and V is TRBV4-1, with TRBD1 matching 7 bases. The CDR3 is 15 amino acids. Germline CDR1 MGHRA, CDR2 YSYEKL. The V gene end was trimmed by 4 bases and the J gene end by 0 bases; junction bases not matched to a gene: 6. CDR3 in DNA: TGCGCCAGCAGCCTCCCTGGGACAGCCTCCTACGAGCAGTACTTC. Translated: CASSLPGTASYEQYF.

This chain joins TRBV2 and TRBJ2-5; no clear D gene. CDR3 length equals 11 residues. V was trimmed by 7 bases and J by 5 bases, leaving 8 bases between them. Germline V gene lookup returns CDR1 SNHLY and CDR2 FYNNEI. CDR3 sequence (DNA): TGTGCCAGCATTACTACGGAGACCCAGTACTTC. This codes for CASITTETQYF.

The chain recombines TRBV5-1 with TRBJ1-6, with a weak D call TRBD1 (5 bases). The length of the CDR3 is 14 residues. The V and J ends lost 0 bases and 9 bases respectively, with 10 bases between them. From germline, CDR1 is SGHRS and CDR2 YFSETQ. Here the CDR3 DNA reads TGCGCCAGCAGCTTGGGGACAAGCCCTTCACCCCTCCACTTT. Translation gives CASSLGTSPSPLHF.